This section outlines one T cell receptor beta chain sequence together with its context. The data originate from a study of blood T cell repertoires in COVID-19. Method: immunoSEQ multiplex PCR; TCRdb's copy keeps in-frame clones and lacks some. The data hold hundreds of thousands of clones, with about 85% observed a single time. Germline V CDR1 and CDR2: SNHLY, FYNNEI. This CDR3 has 15 residues. Unmatched junction bases numbered 7, after V lost 5 bases and J lost 5 bases. The chain recombines TRBV2 with TRBJ1-5; TRBD1 matches 9 bases. The receptor comes from a middle-aged man with acute or convalescent COVID-19. The specimen was peripheral blood. The CDR3 loop is CASSPGTGFYQPQHF. DNA for the CDR3: TGTGCCAGCAGTCCCGGGACAGGGTTTTATCAGCCCCAGCATTTT.